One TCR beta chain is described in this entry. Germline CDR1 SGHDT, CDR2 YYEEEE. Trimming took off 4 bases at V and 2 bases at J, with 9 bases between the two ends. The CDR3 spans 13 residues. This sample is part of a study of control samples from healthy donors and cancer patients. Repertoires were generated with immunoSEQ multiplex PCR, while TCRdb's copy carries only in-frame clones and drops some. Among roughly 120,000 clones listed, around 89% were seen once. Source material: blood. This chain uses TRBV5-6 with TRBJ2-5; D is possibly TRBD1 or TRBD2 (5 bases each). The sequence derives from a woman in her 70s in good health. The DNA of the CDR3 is TGTGCCAGCAGCGTGGGACGACAAGAGACCCAGTACTTC. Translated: CASSVGRQETQYF. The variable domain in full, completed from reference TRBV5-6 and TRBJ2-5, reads DAGVTQSPTHLIKTRGQQVTLRCSPKSGHDTVSWYQQALGQGPQFIFQYYEEEERQRGNFPDRFSGHQFPNYSSELNVNALLLGDSALYLCASSVGRQETQYFGPGTRLLVL.